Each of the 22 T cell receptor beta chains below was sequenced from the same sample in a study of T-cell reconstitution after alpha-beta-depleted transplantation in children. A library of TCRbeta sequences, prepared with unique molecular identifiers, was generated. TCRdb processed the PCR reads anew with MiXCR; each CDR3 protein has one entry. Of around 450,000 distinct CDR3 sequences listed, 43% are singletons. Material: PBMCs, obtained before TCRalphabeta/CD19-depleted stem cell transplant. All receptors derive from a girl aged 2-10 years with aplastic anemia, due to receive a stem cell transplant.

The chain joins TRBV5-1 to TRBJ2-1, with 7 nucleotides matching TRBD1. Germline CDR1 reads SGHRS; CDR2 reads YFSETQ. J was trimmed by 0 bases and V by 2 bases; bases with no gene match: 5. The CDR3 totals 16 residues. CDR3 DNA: TGCGCCAGCAGCTTCTCGACAGGGAGCTCCTACAATGAGCAGTTCTTC. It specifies CASSFSTGSSYNEQFF.

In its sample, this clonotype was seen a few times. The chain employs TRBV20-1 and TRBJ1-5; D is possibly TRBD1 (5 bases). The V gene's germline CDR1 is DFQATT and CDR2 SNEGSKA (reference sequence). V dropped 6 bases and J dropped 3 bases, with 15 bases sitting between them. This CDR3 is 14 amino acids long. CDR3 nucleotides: TGCAGTGCAGGGGACGGCACTTACAATCAGCCCCAGCATTTT. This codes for CSAGDGTYNQPQHF.

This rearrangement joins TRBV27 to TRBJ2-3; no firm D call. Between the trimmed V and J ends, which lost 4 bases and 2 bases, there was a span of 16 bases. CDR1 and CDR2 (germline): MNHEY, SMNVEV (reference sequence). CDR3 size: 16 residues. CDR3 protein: CASSYTDGNYTDTQYF. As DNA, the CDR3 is TGTGCCAGCAGTTACACGGATGGGAACTACACAGATACGCAGTATTTT.

The CDR3 nucleotides read TGCAGCGCATGCCGTACAGATACGCAGTATTTT. It is translated as CSACRTDTQYF. The genes are TRBV20-1 and TRBJ2-3, with no clear D. The CDR3 has 11 amino acids. Germline V gives CDR1 DFQATT, CDR2 SNEGSKA (reference sequence).

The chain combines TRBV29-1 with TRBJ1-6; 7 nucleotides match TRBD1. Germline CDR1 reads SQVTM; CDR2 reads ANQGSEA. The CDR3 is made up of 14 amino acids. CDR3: CRIKTGNLNSPLHF. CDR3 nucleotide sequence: TGCAGGATAAAGACAGGGAATCTTAATTCACCCCTCCACTTT. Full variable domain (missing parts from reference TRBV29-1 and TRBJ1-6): SAVISQKPSRDICQRGTSLTIQCQVDSQVTMMFWYRQQPGQSLTLIATANQGSEATYESGFVIDKFPISRPNLTFSTLTVSNMSPEDSSIYLCRIKTGNLNSPLHFGNGTRLTVT.

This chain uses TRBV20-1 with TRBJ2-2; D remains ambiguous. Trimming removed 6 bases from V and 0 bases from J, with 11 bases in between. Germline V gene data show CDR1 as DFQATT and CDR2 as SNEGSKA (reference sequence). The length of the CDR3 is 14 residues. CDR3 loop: CSAVKSTNTGELFF. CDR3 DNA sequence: TGCAGTGCCGTAAAATCTACGAACACCGGGGAGCTGTTTTTT.

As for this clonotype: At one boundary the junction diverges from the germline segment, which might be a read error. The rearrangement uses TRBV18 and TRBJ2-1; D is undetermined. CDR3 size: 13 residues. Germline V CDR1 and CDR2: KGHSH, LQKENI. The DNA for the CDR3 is TGTGCCAGCTCACCGTCTCCGGGTCTTCCTCCGATCTTC. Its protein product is CASSPSPGLPPIF.

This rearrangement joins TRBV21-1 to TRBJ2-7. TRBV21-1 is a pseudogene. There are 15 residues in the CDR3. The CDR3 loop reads CASNSSGIRSYEQYF. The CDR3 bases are TGTGCCAGCAACTCCTCGGGCATACGCTCCTACGAGCAGTACTTC.

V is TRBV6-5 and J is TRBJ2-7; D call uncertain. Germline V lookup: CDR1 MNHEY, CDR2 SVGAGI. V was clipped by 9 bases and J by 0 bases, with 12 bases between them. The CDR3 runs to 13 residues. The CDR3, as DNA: TGTGCCAGTACTGGTGGGTCCTCCTACGAGCAGTACTTC. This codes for CASTGGSSYEQYF.

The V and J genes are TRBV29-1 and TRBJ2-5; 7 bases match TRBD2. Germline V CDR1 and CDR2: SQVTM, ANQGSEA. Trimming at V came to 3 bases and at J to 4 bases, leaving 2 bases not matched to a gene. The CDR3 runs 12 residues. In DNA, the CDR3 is TGCAGCGTTGAGGCGGGGGTAGAGACCCAGTACTTC. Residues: CSVEAGVETQYF.

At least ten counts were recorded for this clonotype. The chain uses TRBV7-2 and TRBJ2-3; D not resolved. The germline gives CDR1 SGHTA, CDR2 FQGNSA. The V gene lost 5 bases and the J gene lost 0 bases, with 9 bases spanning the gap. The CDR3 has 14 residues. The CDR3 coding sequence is TGTGCCAGCAGCCTAGACTCTAGCACAGATACGCAGTATTTT. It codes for CASSLDSSTDTQYF.

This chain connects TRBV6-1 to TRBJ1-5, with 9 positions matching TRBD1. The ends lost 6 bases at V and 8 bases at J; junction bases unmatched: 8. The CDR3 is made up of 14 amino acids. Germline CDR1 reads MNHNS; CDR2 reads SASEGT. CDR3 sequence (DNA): TGTGCCAGCAGAACCGGGACAGGGATGGAGCCCCAGCATTTT. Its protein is CASRTGTGMEPQHF.

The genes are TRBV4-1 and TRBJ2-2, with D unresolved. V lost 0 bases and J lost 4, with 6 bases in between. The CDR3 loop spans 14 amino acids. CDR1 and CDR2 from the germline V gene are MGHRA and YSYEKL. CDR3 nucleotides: TGCGCCAGCAGCCAAGATGTAACCACCGGGGAGCTGTTTTTT. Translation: CASSQDVTTGELFF.

CDR3 amino acids: CASSFGLAGAETQYF. The CDR3, as DNA: TGTGCCAGCAGCTTCGGACTAGCGGGGGCAGAGACCCAGTACTTC. The chain carries TRBV7-2 and TRBJ2-5, with TRBD2 matching over 13 bases. The CDR3 consists of 15 residues. After removal of 3 bases from V and 4 bases from J, the junction contained 2 bases not matched to a gene. Germline V gene data show CDR1 as SGHTA and CDR2 as FQGNSA. Looking up the rest from reference TRBV7-2 and TRBJ2-5 gives the full variable domain: GAGVSQSPSNKVTEKGKDVELRCDPISGHTALYWYRQSLGQGLEFLIYFQGNSAPDKSGLPSDRFSAERTGGSVSTLTIQRTQQEDSAVYLCASSFGLAGAETQYFGPGTRLLVL.

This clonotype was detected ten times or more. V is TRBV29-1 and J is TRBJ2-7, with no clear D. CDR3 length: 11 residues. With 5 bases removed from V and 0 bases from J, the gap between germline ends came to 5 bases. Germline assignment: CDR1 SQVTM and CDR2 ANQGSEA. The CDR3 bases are TGCAGCGTTACGGTCTCCTACGAGCAGTACTTC. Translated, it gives CSVTVSYEQYF.

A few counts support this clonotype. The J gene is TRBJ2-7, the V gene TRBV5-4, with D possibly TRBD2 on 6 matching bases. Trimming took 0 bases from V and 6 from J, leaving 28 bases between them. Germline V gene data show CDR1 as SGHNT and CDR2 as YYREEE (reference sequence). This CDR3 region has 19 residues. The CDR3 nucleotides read TGTGCCAGCAGCTTGGGGCAGAGGGCGACGGGAGTTATAGGTCGCGAGCAGTACTTC. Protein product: CASSLGQRATGVIGREQYF.

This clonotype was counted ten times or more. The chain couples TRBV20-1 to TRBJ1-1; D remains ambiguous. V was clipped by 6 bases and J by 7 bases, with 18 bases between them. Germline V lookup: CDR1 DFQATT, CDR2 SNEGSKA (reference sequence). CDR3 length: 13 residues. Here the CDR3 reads CSAPKVAGSEAFF. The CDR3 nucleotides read TGCAGTGCCCCAAAGGTGGCAGGCAGTGAAGCTTTCTTT.

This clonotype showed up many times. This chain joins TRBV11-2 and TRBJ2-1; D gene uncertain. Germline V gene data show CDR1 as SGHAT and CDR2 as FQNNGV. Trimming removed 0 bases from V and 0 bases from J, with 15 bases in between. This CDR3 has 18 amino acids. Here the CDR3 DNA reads TGTGCCAGCAGCTTAGATTGGCTTAGTGTGAGCTCCTACAATGAGCAGTTCTTC. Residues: CASSLDWLSVSSYNEQFF.

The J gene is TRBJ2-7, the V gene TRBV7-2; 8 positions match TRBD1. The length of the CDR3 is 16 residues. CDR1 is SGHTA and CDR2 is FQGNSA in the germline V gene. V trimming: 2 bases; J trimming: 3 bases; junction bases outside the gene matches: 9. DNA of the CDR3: TGTGCCAGCAGCTTACGCTATGGGACAGGTGGCTACGAGCAGTACTTC. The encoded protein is CASSLRYGTGGYEQYF.

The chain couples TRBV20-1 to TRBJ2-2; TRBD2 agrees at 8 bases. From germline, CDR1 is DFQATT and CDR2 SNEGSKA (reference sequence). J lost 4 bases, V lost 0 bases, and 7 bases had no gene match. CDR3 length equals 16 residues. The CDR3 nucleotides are TGCAGTGCTAGAGATATCGCGGGGGGATCCACCGGGGAGCTGTTTTTT. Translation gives CSARDIAGGSTGELFF.

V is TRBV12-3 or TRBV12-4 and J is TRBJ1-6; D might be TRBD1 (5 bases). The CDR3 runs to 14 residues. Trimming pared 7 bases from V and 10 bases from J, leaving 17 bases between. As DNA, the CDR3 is TGTGCCAGCACCTGGGGGGGGAACGGATCACCCCTCCACTTT. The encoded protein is CASTWGGNGSPLHF.

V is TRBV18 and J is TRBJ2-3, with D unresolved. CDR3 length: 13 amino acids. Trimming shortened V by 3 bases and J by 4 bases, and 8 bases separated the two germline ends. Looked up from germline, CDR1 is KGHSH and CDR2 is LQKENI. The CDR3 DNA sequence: TGTGCCAGCTCACCTGGCATTGCAGATACGCAGTATTTT. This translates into CASSPGIADTQYF.